This T cell receptor beta chain is from a study of technical replicates of blood from several donors. Repertoires were generated with immunoSEQ multiplex PCR, while TCRdb's copy carries only in-frame clones and drops some. The table lists about 82,000 clones, 96% of them singletons, with 0.37% in the top ten. V was trimmed by 2 bases and J by 2 bases, leaving 7 bases between them. The V gene's germline CDR1 is MNHNS and CDR2 SASEGT. The CDR3 extends over 15 amino acids. The sample holds a few counts of this clone. The TCR originated in a human donor in good health. What was sequenced was T cells isolated from PBMCs. The chain links TRBV6-1 to TRBJ2-6; weak D call: TRBD1 (6 bases). The CDR3 DNA sequence: TGTGCCAGCAGTGAAACAGGGACTGGGGCCAACGTCCTGACTTTC. The encoded protein is CASSETGTGANVLTF.